A single sample gave rise to the 17 T cell receptor beta chains below, sequenced in a study of T cell responses to AZD1222 COVID-19 vaccine. TCRdb's table, derived via immunoSEQ multiplex PCR, lists solely in-frame clones and lacks some. The repertoire holds about 150,000 clones, with 88% as singletons. The sample consisted of peripheral blood, taken on day 0 of AZD1222 vaccination. The receptor source for this set is an adult in good health.

The chain employs TRBV24-1 and TRBJ1-2; TRBD1 matches at 7 bases. Germline values: CDR1 KGHDR, CDR2 SFDVKD. CDR3 length: 14 amino acids. The ends lost 3 bases at V and 6 bases at J; junction bases unmatched: 6. CDR3 residues: CATSDGRGQDGYTF. CDR3 bases: TGTGCCACCAGTGATGGTAGGGGGCAAGATGGCTACACCTTC.

V usage is TRBV7-2 and J usage is TRBJ2-5; D call uncertain. V lost 4 bases, J lost 0 bases, and 12 bases lay in between. The CDR3 spans 15 residues. CDR1 SGHTA and CDR2 FQGNSA come from the germline V gene. The CDR3 reads CASSSLPGYQETQYF. For the CDR3, the DNA is TGTGCCAGCAGCTCCCTACCAGGATACCAAGAGACCCAGTACTTC.

CDR3 in amino acids: CASRPSGGAKYF. The CDR3 nucleotides read TGTGCCAGCAGACCTAGCGGGGGGGCGAAGTACTTC. The V call is TRBV27, the J call TRBJ2-7; TRBD2 matches 12 bases. The CDR3 extends over 12 amino acids. CDR1 MNHEY and CDR2 SMNVEV come from the germline V gene (reference sequence). The V gene end was trimmed by 6 bases and the J gene end by 11 bases; junction bases not matched to a gene: 5.

In this sample, this clone turned up once. The chain has TRBV6-1 and TRBJ1-2; TRBD1 is a possible D gene (6 bases). The length of the CDR3 is 13 residues. CDR1 MNHNS and CDR2 SASEGT come from the germline V gene. With 6 bases removed from V and 4 bases from J, the gap between germline ends came to 12 bases. CDR3 bases: TGTGCCAGCAGCTGGACAGCGATCTATGGCTACACCTTC. Residues: CASSWTAIYGYTF.

This chain uses TRBV7-2 with TRBJ2-7, with no clear D. The CDR3 loop spans 15 amino acids. CDR1 and CDR2 (germline): SGHTA, FQGNSA. Deletions cut 4 bases from V and 0 bases from J, with 13 bases between. The CDR3 bases are TGTGCCAGCAGCTCCACGGCGGTGGTCTCCTACGAGCAGTACTTC. Translating it yields CASSSTAVVSYEQYF. Supplemented by reference TRBV7-2 and TRBJ2-7, the full variable domain reads GAGVSQSPSNKVTEKGKDVELRCDPISGHTALYWYRQSLGQGLEFLIYFQGNSAPDKSGLPSDRFSAERTGGSVSTLTIQRTQQEDSAVYLCASSSTAVVSYEQYFGPGTRLTVT.

The J gene is TRBJ2-2, the V gene TRBV5-1; D unclear. Trimming removed 0 bases at V and 0 bases at J, with 12 bases between. This CDR3 region has 17 residues. CDR1 is SGHRS and CDR2 is YFSETQ in the germline V gene. The CDR3 DNA sequence: TGCGCCAGCAGCTTGGTGGGCAGCGCCGCGAACACCGGGGAGCTGTTTTTT. Translating it yields CASSLVGSAANTGELFF. Supplemented by reference TRBV5-1 and TRBJ2-2, the full variable domain reads KAGVTQTPRYLIKTRGQQVTLSCSPISGHRSVSWYQQTPGQGLQFLFEYFSETQRNKGNFPGRFSGRQFSNSRSEMNVSTLELGDSALYLCASSLVGSAANTGELFFGEGSRLTVL.

V usage is TRBV2 and J usage is TRBJ1-5; maybe TRBD1 (5 bases). Trimming shortened V by 2 bases and J by 0 bases, and 8 bases separated the two germline ends. The CDR3 covers 15 residues. CDR1 SNHLY and CDR2 FYNNEI come from the germline V gene. This CDR3 reads CASSEQGHSNQPQHF. In DNA, the CDR3 is TGTGCCAGCAGTGAACAGGGTCATAGCAATCAGCCCCAGCATTTT.

V and J are TRBV2 and TRBJ1-1; 8 bases agree with TRBD1. Germline V gene lookup returns CDR1 SNHLY and CDR2 FYNNEI. With 7 bases clipped from V and 4 bases from J, the junction kept 8 bases outside the gene matches. The CDR3 contains 14 residues. CDR3 DNA sequence: TGTGCCAGCACGGGACAGGTTGGGAGCACTGAAGCTTTCTTT. It specifies CASTGQVGSTEAFF.

This chain links TRBV7-9 with TRBJ1-4; a possible D gene is TRBD1 (6 bases). The ends were cut back, 5 bases at V and 7 bases at J, with 14 bases in the middle. CDR3 length: 14 residues. Germline-derived CDR1 and CDR2 are SEHNR and FQNEAQ (reference sequence). CDR3 sequence reads: CASSPGTNGEKLFF. The CDR3 DNA reads as TGTGCCAGCAGCCCGGGGACAAACGGTGAAAAACTGTTTTTT.

J is TRBJ2-7 and V is TRBV5-8; D is perhaps TRBD1 (6 bases). This CDR3 has 14 amino acids. In germline, CDR1 is SGHTS, CDR2 YDEGEE. V was pared by 0 bases and J by 3 bases, with 10 bases between. The CDR3 DNA reads as TGTGCCAGCAGCTTGGCCGGGACAAACTACGAGCAGTACTTC. It translates to CASSLAGTNYEQYF.

The chain has TRBV18 and TRBJ1-2, with D tentatively TRBD1 (5 bases). This CDR3 has 14 residues. CDR1 and CDR2 from the germline V gene are KGHSH and LQKENI. The ends were cut back, 2 bases at V and 1 base at J, with 8 bases in the middle. The CDR3 nucleotides are TGTGCCAGCTCACCAGACAGACTTAACTATGGCTACACCTTC. Amino acid sequence: CASSPDRLNYGYTF.

The gene calls are TRBV3-1 (or the pseudogene TRBV3-2) and TRBJ1-4, with D perhaps matching TRBD1 (6 bases). CDR3 length: 12 residues. Deletions cut 1 base from V and 17 bases from J, with 14 bases between. The V gene's germline CDR1 is LGHDT and CDR2 YNNKEL (reference sequence). In DNA form, the CDR3 reads TGTGCCAGCAGCCAAGGGCAGGGGACAATTTTTTTT. Translated, it gives CASSQGQGTIFF.

This chain links TRBV25-1 with TRBJ2-7; no reliable D call. CDR3 length equals 12 residues. The germline V and J ends were trimmed by 6 bases and 6 bases, with 12 bases remaining between them. From germline, CDR1 is MGHDK and CDR2 SYGVNS. The DNA of the CDR3 is TGTGCCAGCAGCTACGACCTTTTCGAGCAGTACTTC. Translated: CASSYDLFEQYF.

The V call is TRBV6-5, the J call TRBJ1-5, with TRBD1 as a possible D gene (5 bases). This CDR3 is built from 15 residues. V lost 2 bases and J 0 bases, leaving 8 bases between the germline ends. Per germline, CDR1 MNHEY and CDR2 SVGAGI. The DNA of the CDR3 is TGTGCCAGCAGTTACGGGACGGATAGCAATCAGCCCCAGCATTTT. This encodes CASSYGTDSNQPQHF.

The chain joins TRBV6-2 or TRBV6-3 to TRBJ2-7; 11 nucleotides line up with TRBD1. The CDR3 is made up of 17 amino acids. The ends lost 0 bases at V and 7 bases at J; junction bases unmatched: 11. Germline lookup yields CDR1 MNHEY and CDR2 SVGEGT. The CDR3 sequence: CASSYSSGTGGQEEQYF. The CDR3 DNA is TGTGCCAGCAGTTACTCGAGCGGGACAGGGGGTCAAGAGGAGCAGTACTTC.

V is TRBV19 and J is TRBJ2-5; no definite D call. The CDR3 length is 13 residues. Germline CDR1 LNHDA, CDR2 SQIVND (reference sequence). Trimming took 1 base from V and 1 from J, leaving 4 bases between them. The DNA of the CDR3 is TGTGCCAGTAGTATAGGCGGCCAAGAGACCCAGTACTTC. Encoded protein: CASSIGGQETQYF.

The chain recombines TRBV6-5 with TRBJ1-4, with D uncertain. Trimming cost V 8 bases and J 3 bases, with 10 bases left between them. The CDR3 covers 13 residues. Germline V gene data show CDR1 as MNHEY and CDR2 as SVGAGI. The CDR3 DNA sequence: TGTGCCAGCCGGCATGAGGCTAATGAAAAACTGTTTTTT. It yields the protein CASRHEANEKLFF.